These 25 T cell receptor beta chains share one sample of origin, sequenced in a study of human T cells and chemical hapten exposure. Time point given: patch test 1, 2 weeks after DPC sensitization. As to treatment: therapeutic diphenylcyclopropenone sensitization with weekly scalp DPC. MiXCR, run by TCRdb on the RACE reads, gives a single entry per CDR3 protein. The sample lists approximately 110,000 distinct CDR3 sequences; around 10% were seen once. Sequenced here: whole blood, sampled in connection with sensitization to the hapten diphenylcyclopropenone (DPC). The receptors originated from a woman aged 35 to 49 with alopecia areata. Some clones in this sample may be carry-over from other donors' samples.

The table lists this clonotype with a few counts. This sequence joins TRBV5-1 and TRBJ2-1; TRBD2 matches 7 bases. The J segment lost 9 bases and the V segment lost 0 bases, leaving 12 bases of the junction unmatched. The CDR3 is 16 residues long. The V gene's germline CDR1 is SGHRS and CDR2 YFSETQ. In DNA form, the CDR3 reads TGCGCCAGCAGCTTGGTTCCTAGCGGAGAGCCGGGTGAGCAGTTCTTC. It translates to CASSLVPSGEPGEQFF.

This clonotype showed up just a few times. The genes are TRBV28 and TRBJ2-1, with 11 nucleotides matching TRBD1. Germline V gene sequence: CDR1 MDHEN, CDR2 SYDVKM. CDR3 length: 18 residues. V lost 2 bases, J lost 1 base, and 7 bases stayed unmatched. The CDR3 DNA is TGTGCCAGCAGTTTAGGAGGACAGGGGGCGAGTTCCTACAATGAGCAGTTCTTC. Protein sequence: CASSLGGQGASSYNEQFF.

This chain links TRBV9 with TRBJ2-3, with 9 bases lining up with TRBD1. CDR1 is SGDLS and CDR2 is YYNGEE in the germline V gene. This CDR3 contains 16 residues. The V gene end was trimmed by 2 bases and the J gene end by 1 base; junction bases not matched to a gene: 5. DNA of the CDR3: TGTGCCAGCAGCGTGCCGGGACAGGGACGCACAGATACGCAGTATTTT. Its protein product is CASSVPGQGRTDTQYF.

There are a few counts of this clonotype. The V gene is TRBV20-1, the J gene TRBJ1-5; TRBD1 agrees at 11 bases. CDR1 DFQATT and CDR2 SNEGSKA come from the germline V gene (reference sequence). V trimming: 2 bases; J trimming: 6 bases; junction bases outside the gene matches: 12. The CDR3 is 17 residues long. CDR3 coding DNA: TGCAGTGCTAGAAGCCTAAGGACAGGGGGCGTCGGTCAGCCCCAGCATTTT. Its translation: CSARSLRTGGVGQPQHF.

This clonotype was picked up many times. The CDR3, as DNA: TGTGCCACCGGGACCAAGCGTACTGAAGCTTTCTTT. It translates to CATGTKRTEAFF. V gene TRBV6-6 combines with J gene TRBJ1-1, with D possibly being TRBD1 (5 bases). V was clipped by 10 bases and J by 5 bases, with 14 bases between them. This CDR3 spans 12 amino acids. CDR1 and CDR2 from the germline V gene are MNHNY and SVGAGI (reference sequence).

This clonotype has a handful of counts. The V and J genes are TRBV27 and TRBJ1-2, with TRBD1 matching 10 bases. CDR1 MNHEY and CDR2 SMNVEV come from the germline V gene (reference sequence). This CDR3 contains 15 residues. Unmatched junction bases numbered 8, after V lost 6 bases and J lost 4 bases. DNA for the CDR3: TGTGCCAGCAGACTGGGACAGGGGTCGTCCTATGGCTACACCTTC. Encoded protein: CASRLGQGSSYGYTF.

This clonotype was counted at least ten times. The V gene is TRBV20-1, the J gene TRBJ1-5; 7 nucleotides agree with TRBD1. The V and J ends lost 3 bases and 7 bases, in that order; junction bases with no gene match: 12. The CDR3 contains 15 residues. Germline V gene data show CDR1 as DFQATT and CDR2 as SNEGSKA (reference sequence). In nucleotides, the CDR3 is TGCAGTGCTAGGAAATTTGGGACAGAACACCAGCCCCAGCATTTT. It codes for CSARKFGTEHQPQHF.

The CDR3 DNA follows: TGTGCCAGCAGCCGACCCGAGGCCTCGGCCCAAGCTTTCTTT. It is translated as CASSRPEASAQAFF. The rearrangement joins TRBV7-9 to TRBJ1-1; D uncertain. The CDR3 contains 14 residues. V lost 5 bases to trimming and J lost 9 bases, with 19 bases between them. Germline V gives CDR1 SEHNR, CDR2 FQNEAQ (reference sequence).

The V and J genes are TRBV7-2 and TRBJ2-7, with D hard to call. CDR1 is SGHTA and CDR2 is FQGNSA in the germline V gene. The CDR3 is 12 amino acids. The ends were cut back, 5 bases at V and 1 base at J, with 6 bases in the middle. This CDR3 reads CASSHGSYEQYF. CDR3 DNA sequence: TGTGCCAGCAGCCACGGGTCCTACGAGCAGTACTTC.

The chain carries TRBV6-2 or TRBV6-3 and TRBJ1-1, with TRBD1 matching 9 bases. Germline V CDR1 and CDR2: MNHEY, SVGEGT. J lost 11 bases, V lost 6 bases, and 4 bases had no gene match. This CDR3 spans 11 amino acids. This CDR3 is CASSSGTGAFF. The CDR3 nucleotides are TGTGCCAGCAGCTCGGGGACAGGGGCTTTCTTT.

This clonotype was recorded many times. This sequence joins TRBV6-1 and TRBJ1-1; D ambiguous. The CDR3 length is 13 residues. Trimming pared 6 bases from V and 2 bases from J, leaving 10 bases between. The germline V gene encodes CDR1 MNHNS and CDR2 SASEGT. For the CDR3, the DNA is TGTGCCAGCAGGGGAGCCGTAAACACTGAAGCTTTCTTT. Amino acids: CASRGAVNTEAFF.

This clonotype was counted many times. The V and J genes are TRBV19 and TRBJ1-2; D unresolved. The CDR3 is 11 residues long. Between the trimmed V and J ends, which lost 7 bases and 4 bases, there was a span of 7 bases. Germline values: CDR1 LNHDA, CDR2 SQIVND (reference sequence). CDR3: CASKAGYGYTF. The CDR3 DNA sequence: TGTGCCAGTAAGGCAGGCTATGGCTACACCTTC.

At least ten counts were recorded for this clonotype. The chain recombines TRBV28 with TRBJ2-1; a possible D gene is TRBD2 (5 bases). Per the germline V gene, CDR1 is MDHEN and CDR2 is SYDVKM. The CDR3 spans 13 residues. The V and J ends lost 5 bases and 12 bases respectively, with 17 bases between them. The CDR3 here is CASSPGREGRQFF. As DNA, the CDR3 is TGTGCCAGCAGTCCCGGTAGAGAGGGTAGGCAGTTCTTC. The variable domain in full, with the rest retrieved from reference TRBV28 and TRBJ2-1, is DVKVTQSSRYLVKRTGEKVFLECVQDMDHENMFWYRQDPGLGLRLIYFSYDVKMKEKGDIPEGYSVSREKKERFSLILESASTNQTSMYLCASSPGREGRQFFGPGTRLTVL.

The rearrangement links TRBV30 to TRBJ1-3; D might be TRBD1 (5 bases). V shed 3 bases and J shed 0 bases, with 15 bases lying between them. Germline V gene data show CDR1 as GTSNPN and CDR2 as SVGIG (reference sequence). The CDR3 runs to 16 residues. CDR3 in DNA: TGTGCCTGGAGCCGTGGGGGAACAACCTCTGGAAACACCATATATTTT. Its translation: CAWSRGGTTSGNTIYF. Full variable domain (rest looked up from reference TRBV30 and TRBJ1-3): SQTIHQWPATLVQPVGSPLSLECTVEGTSNPNLYWYRQAAGRGLQLLFYSVGIGQISSEVPQNLSASRPQDRQFILSSKKLLLSDSGFYLCAWSRGGTTSGNTIYFGEGSWLTVV.

This clonotype was detected ten times or more. The chain employs TRBV29-1 and TRBJ1-1; D possibly corresponds to TRBD1 (5 bases). Germline CDR1 and CDR2: SQVTM and ANQGSEA. The V gene lost 3 bases and the J gene lost 7 bases, with 15 bases spanning the gap. The CDR3 loop spans 13 amino acids. CDR3 in DNA: TGCAGCGTTGATAACAGGATCGGGGATGAAGCTTTCTTT. Its protein is CSVDNRIGDEAFF.

This clonotype occurred many times. The rearrangement uses TRBV29-1 and TRBJ2-2, with unresolved D. CDR3 size: 13 residues. CDR1 SQVTM and CDR2 ANQGSEA come from the germline V gene. V was pared by 3 bases and J by 3 bases, with 8 bases between. Here the CDR3 DNA reads TGCAGCGTTGATAAGGGATACACCGGGGAGCTGTTTTTT. Its protein is CSVDKGYTGELFF.

This clonotype showed up many times. This chain connects TRBV28 to TRBJ2-3, with unresolved D. With 5 bases removed from V and 1 base from J, the gap between germline ends came to 13 bases. The CDR3 runs 15 residues. Germline loops: CDR1 MDHEN, CDR2 SYDVKM. The CDR3 loop reads CASSTPADRTDTQYF. In DNA form, the CDR3 reads TGTGCCAGCAGTACACCTGCGGACCGCACAGATACGCAGTATTTT.

This chain connects TRBV7-2 to TRBJ2-7, with 9 bases fitting TRBD1. CDR3 length: 14 residues. In germline, CDR1 is SGHTA, CDR2 FQGNSA. V shed 6 bases and J 2 bases; nucleotides not matched to a gene: 5. This CDR3 reads CASSPGQGPYEQYF. DNA for the CDR3: TGTGCCAGCAGTCCGGGACAGGGACCCTACGAGCAGTACTTC.

This clonotype was counted at least ten times. V usage is TRBV2 and J usage is TRBJ2-5; 9 positions match TRBD2. Per germline, CDR1 SNHLY and CDR2 FYNNEI. The V segment lost 3 bases and the J segment 0 bases; nucleotides outside the gene matches: 5. This CDR3 comprises 16 residues. The CDR3 DNA sequence: TGTGCCAGCAGTGAGGGTCTAGCGGGGAACCAAGAGACCCAGTACTTC. This sequence encodes CASSEGLAGNQETQYF.

This rearrangement joins TRBV20-1 to TRBJ2-3; a possible D gene is TRBD2 (6 bases). The CDR3 extends over 14 amino acids. V lost 3 bases to trimming and J lost 4 bases, with 14 bases between them. Germline V gene data show CDR1 as DFQATT and CDR2 as SNEGSKA (reference sequence). CDR3 amino acids: CSASGLRRADTQYF. In DNA form, the CDR3 reads TGCAGTGCTAGTGGCCTCCGGAGGGCAGATACGCAGTATTTT.

Ten or more counts support this clonotype. The genes are TRBV4-1 and TRBJ1-3; TRBD1 agrees at 8 bases. This CDR3 comprises 17 residues. The junction had 6 bases not matched to a gene; V was cut back by 2 bases and J by 0 bases. Germline V CDR1 and CDR2: MGHRA, YSYEKL. In DNA, the CDR3 is TGCGCCAGCAGCCAATCCGGGACAGGACACTCTGGAAACACCATATATTTT. Translated: CASSQSGTGHSGNTIYF.

Only a few counts were recorded for this clonotype. The genes are TRBV29-1 and TRBJ1-1; tentatively, D is TRBD1 (5 bases). V lost 6 bases and J 7 bases, leaving 18 bases between the germline ends. Per the germline V gene, CDR1 is SQVTM and CDR2 is ANQGSEA. This CDR3 is 13 amino acids long. The CDR3 region is CSVSPGGEHEAFF. The CDR3 DNA reads as TGCAGCGTATCCCCGGGGGGGGAGCATGAAGCTTTCTTT.

The table lists this clonotype with many counts. The chain couples TRBV6-2 or TRBV6-3 to TRBJ1-5; TRBD1 matches 7 bases. Per germline, CDR1 MNHEY and CDR2 SVGEGT. This CDR3 region has 14 residues. Trimming took 6 bases from V and 3 from J; bases not matched to a gene: 5. The CDR3 DNA reads as TGTGCCAGCAGCCGGGACAGCCCCAATCAGCCCCAGCATTTT. Amino acid sequence: CASSRDSPNQPQHF.

The rearrangement joins TRBV7-9 to TRBJ1-3; D remains ambiguous. The germline CDR1 and CDR2 sequences are SEHNR and FQNEAQ (reference sequence). CDR3 length equals 15 residues. V was clipped by 4 bases and J by 0 bases, with 10 bases between them. CDR3 sequence: CASSSQVLSGNTIYF. The CDR3 DNA follows: TGTGCCAGCAGCTCCCAGGTCCTCTCTGGAAACACCATATATTTT.

The rearrangement uses TRBV3-1 and TRBJ2-1; 10 bases fit TRBD1. With 4 bases clipped from V and 10 bases from J, the junction kept 16 bases outside the gene matches. This CDR3 has 17 amino acids. Germline values: CDR1 LGHDT, CDR2 YNNKEL (reference sequence). CDR3 coding DNA: TGTGCCAGCAGCCGCCCTCCCCCGGGACAGGGGCCCTCGGAGCAGTTCTTC. This gives the protein CASSRPPPGQGPSEQFF.